This T cell receptor (beta chain) was documented in a study of T cell changes during pregnancy in multiple sclerosis. Assay: immunoSEQ multiplex PCR; the TCRdb copy retains only in-frame clones and omits some. The sample lists roughly 58,000 clones, roughly 90% seen once, with 0.15% to 0.2% in the top ten. Material: CD4+ T cells from peripheral blood mononuclear cells, obtained after pregnancy. This sequence originates from a female donor in good health, enrolled as a control in a pregnancy study.

CDR3 DNA: TGTGCCAGCAGCTTAAGTCTCGACGGGGAAGCTTTCTTT. Translation: CASSLSLDGEAFF. The chain has TRBV11-1 and TRBJ1-1, with D unresolved. V lost 2 bases and J lost 8, with 12 bases in between. This CDR3 spans 13 amino acids. From germline, CDR1 is SGHAT and CDR2 FQDESV (reference sequence).